This T cell receptor (beta chain) came from a study of shared clonotypes between healthy human individuals. For the study at large: Two women and a few men aged 18 to 49 made up the donors. Notes on the study in general: Generally, estimated richness proved larger in naive subsets than it did in memory subsets.

Trimming at V came to 6 bases and at J to 4 bases, leaving 5 bases not matched to a gene. The CDR3 length is 13 residues. Germline CDR1 LNHDA, CDR2 SQIVND (reference sequence). As concerns this clone: Its antigen is not identified.

The protocol was immunoSEQ multiplex PCR, while the TCRdb copy is restricted to in-frame clones and leaves out a portion. The table shows more than 200,000 clones, with about 69% occurring only once. The gene calls are TRBV19 and TRBJ1-2; 7 bases match TRBD1. The TCR comes from a man under 40 in good health. The sample was memory CD4+ T cells sorted from blood. The subset: CD45RA-negative fraction. As DNA, the CDR3 is TGTGCCAGTAGCCTCACAGGGGCCTATGGCTACACCTTC. This sequence encodes CASSLTGAYGYTF.